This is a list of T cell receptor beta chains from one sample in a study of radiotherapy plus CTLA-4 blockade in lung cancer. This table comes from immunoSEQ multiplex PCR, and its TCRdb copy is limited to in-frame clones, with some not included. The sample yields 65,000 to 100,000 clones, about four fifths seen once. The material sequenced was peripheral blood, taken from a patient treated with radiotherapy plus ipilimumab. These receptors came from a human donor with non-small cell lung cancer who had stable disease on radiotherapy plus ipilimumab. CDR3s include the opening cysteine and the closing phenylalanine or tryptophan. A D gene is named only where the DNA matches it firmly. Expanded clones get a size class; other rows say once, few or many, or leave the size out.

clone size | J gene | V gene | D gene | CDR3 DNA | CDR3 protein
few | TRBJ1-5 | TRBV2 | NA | TGTGCCACCTCTTTGGGGGCAGGTCAGCCCCAGCATTTT | CATSLGAGQPQHF
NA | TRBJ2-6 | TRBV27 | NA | TGTGCCAGCAGGTCCTCTAGGTTTGGGGCCAACGTCCTGACTTTC | CASRSSRFGANVLTF
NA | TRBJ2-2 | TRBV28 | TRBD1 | TGTGCCAGCAGCGGGTCGACAGGGGGCGCGAGAAGGGAGCTGTTTTTT | CASSGSTGGARRELFF
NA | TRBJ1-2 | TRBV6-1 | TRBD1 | TGTGCCAGCATACAGGGGGCGAATGGCTACACCTTC | CASIQGANGYTF
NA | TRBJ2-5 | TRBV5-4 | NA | TGTGCCAGCAGCTCGAGGACTCAGCCACAAGAGACCCAGTACTTC | CASSSRTQPQETQYF
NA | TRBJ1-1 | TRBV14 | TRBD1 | TGTGCCAGCAGCCAAGCCAGGGGGGGAGTAATTGGGGCCACTGAAGCTTTCTTT | CASSQARGGVIGATEAFF
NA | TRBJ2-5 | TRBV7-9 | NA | TGTGCCAGCAGCTTATACCAAGAGACCCAGTACTTC | CASSLYQETQYF
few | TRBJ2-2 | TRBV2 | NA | TGTGCCACACCACTTTACACCGGGGAGCTGTTTTTT | CATPLYTGELFF
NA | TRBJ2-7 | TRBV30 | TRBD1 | TGTGCCTGGAGTGCGTTCCTGGGACAGAGCTACGAGCAGTACTTC | CAWSAFLGQSYEQYF
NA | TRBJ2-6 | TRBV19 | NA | TGTGCCAGTAGTCCAAGATTTAGGGGGGGTACCTTATCTGGGGCCAACGTCCTGACTTTC | CASSPRFRGGTLSGANVLTF
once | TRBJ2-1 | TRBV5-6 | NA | TGTGCCAGCAGCTTGGGCTATGAGCAGTTCTTC | CASSLGYEQFF
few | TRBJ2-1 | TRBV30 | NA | TGTGCCTCAATTGCAAGCTCCTACAATGAGCAGTTCTTC | CASIASSYNEQFF
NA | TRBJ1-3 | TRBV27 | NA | TGTGCCAGCAGCCCGGCGGGCTCCGGAAACACCATATATTTT | CASSPAGSGNTIYF
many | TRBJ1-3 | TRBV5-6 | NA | TGTGCCAGCAGTCGAGGTCCGGGTCAGCCAGGAAACACCATATATTTT | CASSRGPGQPGNTIYF
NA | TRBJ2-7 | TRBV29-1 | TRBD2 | TGCAGCGTTGAAGTGGGGCGGGGGGCCTCCGAGCAGTACTTC | CSVEVGRGASEQYF
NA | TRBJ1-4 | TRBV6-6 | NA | TGTGCCAGCTGGAAGGCGGGTAATGAAAAACTGTTTTTT | CASWKAGNEKLFF
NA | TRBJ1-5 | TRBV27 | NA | TGTGCCAGCAGCCTAATGGGGTATAGCAATCAGCCCCAGCATTTT | CASSLMGYSNQPQHF
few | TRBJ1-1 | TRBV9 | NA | TGTGCCAGCAGCGTCTCGTCTGTAATGACTGAAGCTTTCTTT | CASSVSSVMTEAFF
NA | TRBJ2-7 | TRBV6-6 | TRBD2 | TGTGCCAGCAGCAGACTAGCGGGGGAAGGGGAGCAGTACTTC | CASSRLAGEGEQYF
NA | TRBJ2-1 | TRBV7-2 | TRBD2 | TGTGCCAGCAGCTTAGGTTACCTAGCGGGAGGGAAGTTCTTC | CASSLGYLAGGKFF
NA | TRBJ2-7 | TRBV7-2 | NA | TGTGCCAGCAGCTTAGGTGGGGGAATCTCCTACGAGCAGTACTTC | CASSLGGGISYEQYF
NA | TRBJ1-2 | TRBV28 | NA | TGTGCCAGCAGTCGCGGGGTCTATGGCTACACCTTC | CASSRGVYGYTF
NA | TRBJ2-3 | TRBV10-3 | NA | TGTGCCATCCGAGACCCCGGGCGGGAGACAGGAGATACGCAGTATTTT | CAIRDPGRETGDTQYF
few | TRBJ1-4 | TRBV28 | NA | TGTGCCAGCAGTTTATCTGAAAAACTGTTTTTT | CASSLSEKLFF
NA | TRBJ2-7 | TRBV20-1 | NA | TGCAGTGCCCGGGACAACTACGAGCAGTACTTC | CSARDNYEQYF
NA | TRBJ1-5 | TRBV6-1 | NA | TGTGCCAGCCCCTCAGCGGATCAGCCCCAGCATTTT | CASPSADQPQHF